Shown below are 15 T cell receptor beta chains from a single sample sequenced in a study of blood T cell repertoires in COVID-19. Repertoires were generated with immunoSEQ multiplex PCR, while TCRdb's copy carries only in-frame clones and drops some. The sample has 150,000 or so clones; over 70% are singletons. Sequencing used PBMCs or T cells enriched from blood (not recorded which). These receptors all stem from a woman between 50 and 59 years old in a cohort exposed to, infected with or recovered from COVID-19 (not recorded which).

The chain is built from TRBV28 and TRBJ2-1, with D maybe TRBD2 (5 bases). This CDR3 is built from 15 residues. V was trimmed by 4 bases and J by 2 bases, leaving 12 bases between them. CDR1 and CDR2 (germline): MDHEN, SYDVKM. The CDR3 is CASSSLTGTYNEQFF. The CDR3 bases are TGTGCCAGCAGTTCCCTCACCGGGACCTACAATGAGCAGTTCTTC.

This chain joins TRBV5-1 and TRBJ2-5; TRBD2 might be the D (5 bases). V lost 0 bases, J lost 2 bases, and 14 bases lay in between. The V gene's germline CDR1 is SGHRS and CDR2 YFSETQ. The CDR3 runs to 16 residues. The CDR3 DNA is TGCGCCAGCAGCTTGGCCAATAGCGATAGGCAAGAGACCCAGTACTTC. Its protein product is CASSLANSDRQETQYF.

V usage is TRBV9 and J usage is TRBJ2-2, with TRBD1 matching 9 bases. J lost 5 bases, V lost 6 bases, and 11 bases had no gene match. In germline, CDR1 is SGDLS, CDR2 YYNGEE. CDR3 length: 16 residues. The CDR3 here is CASNRAGTGQTGELFF. Written as DNA, the CDR3 is TGTGCCAGCAACCGAGCGGGGACAGGGCAAACCGGGGAGCTGTTTTTT.

The sample holds a few counts of this clone. The genes are TRBV5-4 and TRBJ2-7, with TRBD2 as a possible D gene (5 bases). CDR1 is SGHNT, CDR2 YYREEE, per germline (reference sequence). The CDR3 covers 16 residues. Trimming removed 3 bases at V and 4 bases at J, with 20 bases between. The CDR3 nucleotides read TGTGCCAGCAGCTCCACGAGGGCGGCAGTAGAATACGAGCAGTACTTC. Encoded protein: CASSSTRAAVEYEQYF.

The rearrangement links TRBV6-5 to TRBJ2-1, with 7 bases identical to TRBD1. Germline V lookup: CDR1 MNHEY, CDR2 SVGAGI. Trimming removed 6 bases from V and 3 bases from J; junction bases left unmatched: 5. CDR3 length: 14 residues. The DNA for the CDR3 is TGTGCCAGCAGAACAGGGGCCATCTACAATGAGCAGTTCTTC. Translating it yields CASRTGAIYNEQFF.

This rearrangement joins TRBV6-4 to TRBJ2-3; 10 bases match TRBD2. V lost 1 base and J lost 5; bases outside the gene matches: 6. The CDR3 is made up of 16 amino acids. The germline V gene has CDR1 MRHNA and CDR2 SNTAGT. CDR3 nucleotides: TGTGCCAGCAGTGACTTAAGCGGGGGGGCCTTAGATACGCAGTATTTT. Amino acid sequence: CASSDLSGGALDTQYF.

The CDR3 DNA is TGTGCCTGGACCTGGGGCGGTGAAGCTTTCTTT. Its protein is CAWTWGGEAFF. The chain recombines TRBV30 with TRBJ1-1, with a weak D call TRBD1 (5 bases). V lost 4 bases and J lost 7, with 10 bases in between. The CDR3 spans 11 residues. Germline V gene data show CDR1 as GTSNPN and CDR2 as SVGIG (reference sequence).

V is TRBV11-2 and J is TRBJ2-7; 10 bases fit TRBD2. Trimming at V came to 3 bases and at J to 2 bases, leaving 4 bases not matched to a gene. This CDR3 is 15 amino acids long. CDR1 is SGHAT, CDR2 FQNNGV, per germline. The CDR3 DNA reads TGTGCCAGCAGCTTGGAGGGGACTAGCGCCTACGAGCAGTACTTC. Translating it yields CASSLEGTSAYEQYF.

This chain uses TRBV19 with TRBJ1-3; 7 positions match TRBD1. J gave up 1 base and V 3 bases, and 12 bases lay outside the gene matches. The CDR3 contains 18 residues. Germline assignment: CDR1 LNHDA and CDR2 SQIVND (reference sequence). In DNA, the CDR3 is TGTGCCAGTAGTATTTACCACAGGGGCCCCTCGTCTGGAAACACCATATATTTT. Amino acid sequence: CASSIYHRGPSSGNTIYF. Drawing the rest from reference TRBV19 and TRBJ1-3, the complete variable domain is DGGITQSPKYLFRKEGQNVTLSCEQNLNHDAMYWYRQDPGQGLRLIYYSQIVNDFQKGDIAEGYSVSREKKESFPLTVTSAQKNPTAFYLCASSIYHRGPSSGNTIYFGEGSWLTVV.

This clone was detected only a few times. The chain couples TRBV7-2 to TRBJ2-7; D may be TRBD1 (5 bases). This CDR3 region has 14 residues. CDR1 and CDR2 (germline): SGHTA, FQGNSA. The ends were cut back, 0 bases at V and 5 bases at J, with 11 bases in the middle. The CDR3 loop reads CASSLAGVQNEQYF. CDR3 nucleotide sequence: TGTGCCAGCAGCTTAGCAGGGGTCCAGAACGAGCAGTACTTC.

The J gene is TRBJ2-1, the V gene TRBV11-3; 11 positions match TRBD1. Germline lookup yields CDR1 SGHNT and CDR2 YENEEA. The J segment lost 3 bases and the V segment lost 1 base, leaving 2 bases of the junction unmatched. This CDR3 spans 16 amino acids. The CDR3 DNA reads TGTGCCAGCAGCTTAGGAGGGACAGGGGGCTACAATGAGCAGTTCTTC. Translation gives CASSLGGTGGYNEQFF.

The gene calls are TRBV28 and TRBJ1-1; D unresolved. The CDR3 is made up of 14 amino acids. V gave up 2 bases and J gave up 0 bases, with 7 bases separating them. CDR1 is MDHEN, CDR2 SYDVKM, per germline. This chain's CDR3 is CASSLNGLNTEAFF. CDR3 nucleotides: TGTGCCAGCAGTTTAAACGGTTTGAACACTGAAGCTTTCTTT.

The J gene is TRBJ2-1, the V gene TRBV27; D gene uncertain. The CDR3 sequence is 13 residues long. The V gene lost 8 bases and the J gene lost 9 bases, with 17 bases spanning the gap. Germline V lookup: CDR1 MNHEY, CDR2 SMNVEV (reference sequence). CDR3 protein: CASGQSTTGEQFF. CDR3 DNA: TGTGCCAGCGGGCAATCGACCACTGGTGAGCAGTTCTTC.

The V call is TRBV28, the J call TRBJ1-1; the D is unclear. Germline-derived CDR1 and CDR2 are MDHEN and SYDVKM. Trimming stripped 7 bases from V and 1 base from J, with 13 bases between. There are 14 residues in the CDR3. The CDR3 DNA reads as TGTGCCAGCATCCCACCCCGGGAGAACACTGAAGCTTTCTTT. Its protein is CASIPPRENTEAFF.

J is TRBJ2-3 and V is TRBV18; the D is unclear. CDR1 and CDR2 from the germline V gene are KGHSH and LQKENI. The CDR3 is 14 amino acids. Trimming took off 4 bases at V and 7 bases at J, with 15 bases between the two ends. CDR3 sequence: CASSRPPPAYTQYF. The CDR3 nucleotides read TGTGCCAGCTCACGCCCTCCTCCCGCGTATACGCAGTATTTT.